What follows are 24 T cell receptor beta chains derived from one specimen sequenced in a study of blood T cell repertoires in COVID-19 (dated by TCRdb to the early 2020s). The library relied on the immunoSEQ multiplex PCR assay. This immuneACCESS table, as held by TCRdb, lists in-frame sequences with V and J called but not all clones. Of the missing ones, under half trace to an unresolved V gene in checked studies; the others have no known cause. Present in this sample are roughly 200,000 clones, 70% to 90% of which were seen just once. The ten largest account for around 4.9% of the sample. Sequencing used peripheral blood. The origin of the receptors is a woman of 80 years or more with acute or convalescent COVID-19.

This chain uses TRBV2 with TRBJ1-1, with no clear D. The germline V and J ends were trimmed by 6 bases and 8 bases, with 16 bases remaining between them. This CDR3 region has 13 residues. CDR1 and CDR2 (germline): SNHLY, FYNNEI. Here the CDR3 reads CASRTMGSGEAFF. The CDR3 DNA reads TGTGCCAGCAGGACGATGGGCTCGGGGGAAGCTTTCTTT.

V is TRBV2 and J is TRBJ1-2; D might be TRBD1 (6 bases). This CDR3 has 15 residues. Trimming took off 8 bases at V and 8 bases at J, with 24 bases between the two ends. Germline V gene lookup returns CDR1 SNHLY and CDR2 FYNNEI. The CDR3 here is CASRNQQGPPGGYTF. The CDR3 DNA reads TGTGCCAGCCGAAACCAACAGGGTCCCCCCGGGGGCTACACCTTC.

J is TRBJ1-1 and V is TRBV6-5, with unresolved D. The CDR3 is 13 residues long. Trimming left V 0 bases short and J 4 bases short, with 6 bases between. The germline CDR1 and CDR2 sequences are MNHEY and SVGAGI. The CDR3 loop is CASSYSRRTEAFF. CDR3 sequence (DNA): TGTGCCAGCAGTTACTCGAGGCGCACTGAAGCTTTCTTT.

CDR3 bases: TGTGCCAGCAGCGTCCCGGGACTAGCGGGCCTCAATGAGCAGTTCTTC. Protein sequence: CASSVPGLAGLNEQFF. The chain joins TRBV11-2 to TRBJ2-1, with 12 positions matching TRBD2. In germline, CDR1 is SGHAT, CDR2 FQNNGV. V lost 5 bases to trimming and J lost 6 bases; unmatched junction nucleotides: 8. This CDR3 has 16 residues.

The chain links TRBV7-9 to TRBJ1-1, with no clear D. The CDR3 loop spans 13 amino acids. The germline gives CDR1 SEHNR, CDR2 FQNEAQ (reference sequence). Trimming pared 3 bases from V and 1 base from J, leaving 6 bases between. The DNA for the CDR3 is TGTGCCAGCAGCTTGGAGGAGAACACTGAAGCTTTCTTT. It is translated as CASSLEENTEAFF.

The J gene is TRBJ2-1, the V gene TRBV5-6, with 14 positions matching TRBD2. Per the germline V gene, CDR1 is SGHDT and CDR2 is YYEEEE. The CDR3 runs 18 residues. V was clipped by 4 bases and J by 3 bases; unmatched bases: 9. CDR3 DNA sequence: TGTGCCAGCAGCCTAGGGTGGACTAGCGGGAGGAACTACAATGAGCAGTTCTTC. Encoded protein: CASSLGWTSGRNYNEQFF.

This clone was observed a handful of times. The V call is TRBV5-4, the J call TRBJ2-7; 7 bases are a match to TRBD1. CDR1 SGHNT and CDR2 YYREEE come from the germline V gene (reference sequence). The CDR3 length is 15 residues. The J segment lost 2 bases and the V segment lost 3 bases, leaving 8 bases of the junction unmatched. The CDR3 DNA reads as TGTGCCAGCAGCTCGCATAGGACAGGAACCTACGAGCAGTACTTC. Residues: CASSSHRTGTYEQYF.

In its sample, this clone was seen once. The chain is built from TRBV9 and TRBJ2-5, with 7 bases aligning to TRBD2. Germline V CDR1 and CDR2: SGDLS, YYNGEE. The V gene end was trimmed by 2 bases and the J gene end by 1 base; junction bases not matched to a gene: 8. This CDR3 has 16 residues. CDR3 nucleotide sequence: TGTGCCAGCAGCGTGGGGGGAGGGCCCTCCCAAGAGACCCAGTACTTC. As protein: CASSVGGGPSQETQYF.

This chain uses TRBV25-1 with TRBJ2-5; a possible D gene is TRBD2 (5 bases). The CDR3 consists of 14 residues. Trimming removed 1 base at V and 0 bases at J, with 6 bases between. CDR1 is MGHDK, CDR2 SYGVNS, per germline. This CDR3 reads CASSESRDQETQYF. Here the CDR3 DNA reads TGTGCCAGCAGTGAATCGAGGGACCAAGAGACCCAGTACTTC.

The chain employs TRBV6-2 or TRBV6-3 and TRBJ1-2, with 7 bases fitting TRBD1. The length of the CDR3 is 15 residues. CDR1 is MNHEY and CDR2 is SVGEGT in the germline V gene. V trimming: 0 bases; J trimming: 5 bases; junction bases outside the gene matches: 6. Here the CDR3 reads CASSYSPGGLYGYTF. The CDR3 DNA reads TGTGCCAGCAGTTACTCCCCAGGGGGTCTGTATGGCTACACCTTC.

The rearrangement joins TRBV6-1 to TRBJ1-2, with D possibly being TRBD1 (6 bases). CDR1 and CDR2 from the germline V gene are MNHNS and SASEGT. The germline V and J ends were trimmed by 0 bases and 6 bases, with 14 bases remaining between them. The CDR3 extends over 15 amino acids. CDR3 nucleotides: TGTGCCAGCAGTGAAGCAGGCCTTGGACAGAATGGCTACACCTTC. Its translation is CASSEAGLGQNGYTF.

The V gene is TRBV6-2 or TRBV6-3, the J gene TRBJ1-5; 9 bases are a match to TRBD1. The junction had 6 bases not matched to a gene; V was cut back by 7 bases and J by 2 bases. The V gene's germline CDR1 is MNHEY and CDR2 SVGEGT. The CDR3 covers 15 residues. CDR3 coding DNA: TGTGCCAGCACCCCCCGGACAGGGGGCAATCAGCCCCAGCATTTT. Protein: CASTPRTGGNQPQHF.

The CDR3 nucleotides are TGTGCCAGCAGTCCTCCTGCAGGTATGAGCAATCAGCCCCAGCATTTT. Translation: CASSPPAGMSNQPQHF. The chain combines TRBV28 with TRBJ1-5; D call uncertain. The CDR3 extends over 16 amino acids. Trimming pared 5 bases from V and 1 base from J, leaving 15 bases between. Germline values: CDR1 MDHEN, CDR2 SYDVKM. The full variable domain, its missing parts supplied by reference TRBV28 and TRBJ1-5, is DVKVTQSSRYLVKRTGEKVFLECVQDMDHENMFWYRQDPGLGLRLIYFSYDVKMKEKGDIPEGYSVSREKKERFSLILESASTNQTSMYLCASSPPAGMSNQPQHFGDGTRLSIL.

This clone was counted once. The V gene is TRBV6-1, the J gene TRBJ2-5, with no clear D. Per the germline V gene, CDR1 is MNHNS and CDR2 is SASEGT. CDR3 size: 17 residues. V gave up 5 bases and J gave up 5 bases, with 24 bases separating them. CDR3 nucleotide sequence: TGTGCCAGCAGTAAAGAACCGAGTCTCGAGGTCGGGGAGACCCAGTACTTC. Protein: CASSKEPSLEVGETQYF.

The genes are TRBV5-1 and TRBJ1-3; D not certain. The CDR3 runs 15 residues. V was pared by 2 bases and J by 0 bases, with 9 bases between. Germline CDR1 and CDR2: SGHRS and YFSETQ. The CDR3 sequence: CASSFEGSSGNTIYF. CDR3 DNA sequence: TGCGCCAGCAGCTTCGAGGGTAGCTCTGGAAACACCATATATTTT.

The chain combines TRBV30 with TRBJ1-2; 7 nucleotides agree with TRBD1. CDR3 length: 15 residues. Germline values: CDR1 GTSNPN, CDR2 SVGIG (reference sequence). The junction had 10 bases not matched to a gene; V was cut back by 5 bases and J by 1 base. The CDR3 here is CAWSRDSLNNYGYTF. The CDR3 bases are TGTGCCTGGTCCCGGGACAGCCTCAATAACTATGGCTACACCTTC.

This sequence joins TRBV30 and TRBJ1-5, with D uncertain. The ends were cut back, 1 base at V and 7 bases at J, with 14 bases in the middle. The germline gives CDR1 GTSNPN, CDR2 SVGIG (reference sequence). This CDR3 contains 14 residues. CDR3 in amino acids: CAWSEDAGPQPQHF. DNA of the CDR3: TGTGCCTGGAGTGAAGACGCAGGCCCCCAGCCCCAGCATTTT.

CDR3 residues: CASSPTGAGNTEAFF. The CDR3 DNA reads as TGTGCCAGCAGTCCGACAGGGGCGGGGAACACTGAAGCTTTCTTT. This chain connects TRBV6-1 to TRBJ1-1; 8 bases line up with TRBD1. V dropped 5 bases and J dropped 1; count of bases not matched to a gene: 6. Germline values: CDR1 MNHNS, CDR2 SASEGT. There are 15 residues in the CDR3.

This clone was counted between two and nine times. V gene TRBV7-2 combines with J gene TRBJ1-3; no reliable D call. The CDR3 totals 15 residues. Germline CDR1 SGHTA, CDR2 FQGNSA. The germline V and J ends were trimmed by 5 bases and 0 bases, with 11 bases remaining between them. The CDR3 here is CASSVERSSGNTIYF. The CDR3 nucleotides are TGTGCCAGCAGCGTAGAACGGAGCTCTGGAAACACCATATATTTT.

This clone was seen only a few times. The V call is TRBV3-1 (or the pseudogene TRBV3-2), the J call TRBJ1-2; maybe TRBD1 (6 bases). There are 14 residues in the CDR3. The germline V and J ends were trimmed by 2 bases and 8 bases, with 15 bases remaining between them. Germline-derived CDR1 and CDR2 are LGHDT and YNNKEL (reference sequence). CDR3 DNA sequence: TGTGCCAGCAGCCAAACGACAGGTACGGAAGGCTACACCTTC. Translated: CASSQTTGTEGYTF.

This chain uses TRBV11-2 with TRBJ1-3; D not certain. CDR1 is SGHAT, CDR2 FQNNGV, per germline. V was pared by 4 bases and J by 1 base, with 11 bases between. The CDR3 loop spans 15 amino acids. CDR3 in DNA: TGTGCCAGCAGCTCCGGAGCGGGTTCTGGAAACACCATATATTTT. Translating gives CASSSGAGSGNTIYF.

The chain couples TRBV27 to TRBJ2-2; 8 bases align to TRBD2. V lost 8 bases and J lost 9; bases outside the gene matches: 5. The CDR3 length is 12 residues. Germline V gives CDR1 MNHEY, CDR2 SMNVEV (reference sequence). CDR3 DNA sequence: TGTGCCAGCCGAACGGGGGGGTGGGAGCTGTTTTTT. Residues: CASRTGGWELFF.

The chain employs TRBV27 and TRBJ2-3; 7 bases are a match to TRBD2. The V gene end was trimmed by 4 bases and the J gene end by 1 base; junction bases not matched to a gene: 5. The CDR3 length is 15 residues. The germline V gene encodes CDR1 MNHEY and CDR2 SMNVEV (reference sequence). In DNA, the CDR3 is TGTGCCAGCAGTTCCCCGGGGGGTGGCACAGATACGCAGTATTTT. This sequence encodes CASSSPGGGTDTQYF.

This chain connects TRBV7-8 to TRBJ1-2, with 8 bases aligning to TRBD1. After removal of 5 bases from V and 3 bases from J, the junction contained 14 bases not matched to a gene. Germline CDR1 SGHVS, CDR2 FQNEAQ. This CDR3 spans 17 amino acids. The CDR3 DNA reads TGTGCCAGCAGCACGCGGGACAGGTTGGGGTATGACTATGGCTACACCTTC. Amino acid sequence: CASSTRDRLGYDYGYTF.